A selection of T cell receptor beta chains follows, all from one sample in a study of blood T cells in healthy people across ages. TCRdb reanalysed the 5' RACE reads using MiXCR and keeps one entry per CDR3 protein. The data show around 1,500,000 distinct CDR3 sequences, with about 28% seen just once and about 7.7% held by the top ten. The material sequenced was blood. The receptor source for this set is a woman aged 25 to 39 in good health. Both conserved end residues are part of each CDR3. The D gene is left open where the match is weak. The size field is filled for only some rows; it gives once, few, many or a size class.

size: many
J: TRBJ2-7
V: TRBV20-1
D: -
CDR3: CSATRGYEQYF
DNA: TGCAGTGCTACCAGGGGCTACGAGCAGTACTTC

size: -
J: TRBJ2-5
V: TRBV19
D: TRBD2
CDR3: CASKRTSGETQYF
DNA: TGTGCCAGTAAGCGGACTAGCGGAGAGACCCAGTACTTC

size: many
J: TRBJ2-7
V: TRBV9
D: -
CDR3: CASSVGSSSSYEQYF
DNA: TGTGCCAGCAGCGTAGGGTCCTCAAGCTCCTACGAGCAGTACTTC

size: few
J: TRBJ2-3
V: TRBV7-2
D: -
CDR3: CASSSPARGTQYF
DNA: TGTGCCAGCAGCTCCCCAGCGCGGGGAACGCAGTATTTT

size: many
J: TRBJ2-7
V: TRBV28
D: TRBD1
CDR3: CASSSGQGISYEQYF
DNA: TGTGCCAGCAGTTCCGGACAGGGGATCTCCTACGAGCAGTACTTC

size: -
J: TRBJ2-1
V: TRBV20-1
D: TRBD2
CDR3: CSAEERLAGGYEQFF
DNA: TGCAGTGCTGAGGAAAGGTTAGCGGGAGGGTATGAGCAGTTCTTC

size: -
J: TRBJ2-4
V: TRBV30
D: TRBD1
CDR3: CAWSRTGSHERYF
DNA: TGTGCCTGGAGTCGGACAGGGTCCCACGAGCGGTACTTC

size: few
J: TRBJ1-2
V: TRBV9
D: -
CDR3: CASSVSAGSSYGYTF
DNA: TGTGCCAGCAGCGTATCGGCAGGGTCTAGCTATGGCTACACCTTC

size: -
J: TRBJ2-4
V: TRBV12-3/TRBV12-4
D: TRBD2
CDR3: CASSLAGPAKNIQYF
DNA: TGTGCCAGCAGTCTAGCGGGACCAGCCAAAAACATTCAGTACTTC

size: few
J: TRBJ1-2
V: TRBV30
D: -
CDR3: CAWEGESYGYTF
DNA: TGTGCCTGGGAGGGTGAATCCTATGGCTACACCTTC

size: -
J: TRBJ2-7
V: TRBV6-5
D: -
CDR3: CATNPGGGYEQYF
DNA: TGTGCCACCAATCCAGGGGGAGGATACGAGCAGTACTTC

size: many
J: TRBJ1-6
V: TRBV18
D: TRBD1
CDR3: CASSPSRDRGTPLHF
DNA: TGTGCCAGCTCACCAAGCCGGGACAGGGGTACACCCCTCCACTTT

size: -
J: TRBJ2-4
V: TRBV20-1
D: -
CDR3: CSASDSDLGYF
DNA: TGCAGTGCTAGCGACTCGGACCTAGGGTACTTC

size: -
J: TRBJ1-1
V: TRBV27
D: -
CDR3: CASSSTTGYAFF
DNA: TGTGCCAGCAGTTCGACAACAGGGTATGCTTTCTTT

size: -
J: TRBJ2-3
V: TRBV12-3/TRBV12-4
D: TRBD2
CDR3: CASSPTSEIADTQYF
DNA: TGTGCCAGCAGTCCCACTAGCGAGATCGCAGATACGCAGTATTTT

size: many
J: TRBJ2-7
V: TRBV7-2
D: -
CDR3: CASLSTDEQYF
DNA: TGTGCCAGTTTGAGTACTGATGAGCAGTACTTC

size: many
J: TRBJ2-4
V: TRBV5-1
D: -
CDR3: CASSLDGVGRNIQYF
DNA: TGCGCCAGCAGCTTGGACGGGGTAGGGAGGAACATTCAGTACTTC

size: -
J: TRBJ2-1
V: TRBV2
D: -
CDR3: CASSQTREQFF
DNA: TGTGCCAGCAGTCAAACGCGGGAGCAGTTCTTC

size: few
J: TRBJ2-3
V: TRBV7-2
D: TRBD1
CDR3: CASSRRDRQTDTQYF
DNA: TGTGCCAGCAGCCGAAGGGACAGGCAAACAGATACGCAGTATTTT

size: few
J: TRBJ2-5
V: TRBV25-1
D: TRBD2
CDR3: CASSIAGGKETQYF
DNA: TGTGCCAGCAGTATCGCGGGAGGGAAAGAGACCCAGTACTTC

size: few
J: TRBJ2-1
V: TRBV9
D: TRBD2
CDR3: CASSVRAATGLAGVDEQFF
DNA: TGTGCCAGCAGCGTGAGGGCCGCTACCGGACTAGCGGGAGTGGATGAGCAGTTCTTC

size: -
J: TRBJ2-1
V: TRBV14
D: -
CDR3: CASSQGPGGEQFF
DNA: TGTGCCAGCAGCCAAGGGCCCGGGGGTGAGCAGTTCTTC

size: -
J: TRBJ2-2
V: TRBV6-1
D: -
CDR3: CASSDRDYTGELFF
DNA: TGTGCCAGCAGTGACAGGGATTACACCGGGGAGCTGTTTTTT

size: -
J: TRBJ2-7
V: TRBV12-3/TRBV12-4
D: -
CDR3: CASSLRGMRYPYEQYF
DNA: TGTGCCAGCAGTTTAAGGGGGATGAGGTACCCCTACGAGCAGTACTTC

size: -
J: TRBJ1-1
V: TRBV19
D: -
CDR3: CASSWKGTNTEAFF
DNA: TGTGCCAGTAGTTGGAAGGGGACGAACACTGAAGCTTTCTTT

size: -
J: TRBJ2-1
V: TRBV5-1
D: -
CDR3: CASSWGAQNEQFF
DNA: TGCGCCAGCAGCTGGGGAGCCCAGAATGAGCAGTTCTTC

size: -
J: TRBJ2-5
V: TRBV11-2
D: -
CDR3: CASSSPGGAGETQYF
DNA: TGTGCCAGCAGCTCCCCGGGCGGGGCGGGGGAGACCCAGTACTTC

size: once
J: TRBJ2-2
V: TRBV6-1
D: -
CDR3: CASRGQMTGELFF
DNA: TGTGCCAGCAGGGGACAAATGACCGGGGAGCTGTTTTTT

size: -
J: TRBJ2-1
V: TRBV11-3
D: -
CDR3: CASSSSGEQSVNEQFF
DNA: TGTGCCAGCAGCTCGAGTGGGGAACAATCGGTCAATGAGCAGTTCTTC

size: few
J: TRBJ1-6
V: TRBV29-1
D: TRBD1
CDR3: CSGKTGLNSPLHF
DNA: TGCAGCGGGAAGACAGGGCTTAATTCACCCCTCCACTTT

size: few
J: TRBJ2-7
V: TRBV6-1
D: -
CDR3: CASSFLADRYEQYF
DNA: TGTGCCAGCAGTTTCTTGGCCGACCGATACGAGCAGTACTTC

size: -
J: TRBJ1-2
V: TRBV5-6
D: -
CDR3: CASSRDRAPLGYTF
DNA: TGTGCCAGCAGCCGGGACCGGGCCCCCCTTGGCTACACCTTC

size: many
J: TRBJ2-1
V: TRBV7-3
D: TRBD1
CDR3: CASSSTGGGEQFF
DNA: TGTGCCAGCAGCTCGACAGGGGGCGGGGAGCAGTTCTTC

size: -
J: TRBJ2-7
V: TRBV20-1
D: -
CDR3: CSARANLDSYEQYF
DNA: TGCAGTGCTAGAGCCAACCTGGACAGTTACGAGCAGTACTTC

size: -
J: TRBJ2-1
V: TRBV7-9
D: TRBD2
CDR3: CASSPGLAGEGDNEQFF
DNA: TGTGCCAGCAGCCCGGGACTAGCGGGAGAGGGAGACAATGAGCAGTTCTTC

size: -
J: TRBJ2-1
V: TRBV7-2
D: TRBD1
CDR3: CASSLVRGQSNEQFF
DNA: TGTGCCAGCAGCTTAGTCAGGGGGCAGAGCAATGAGCAGTTCTTC

size: once
J: TRBJ2-1
V: TRBV3-1
D: -
CDR3: CASSSLRGRDEQFF
DNA: TGTGCCAGCAGCTCGCTACGGGGGCGGGATGAGCAGTTCTTC

size: -
J: TRBJ1-5
V: TRBV7-2
D: -
CDR3: CASSPGFLNQPQHF
DNA: TGTGCCAGCAGCCCCGGGTTCTTAAATCAGCCCCAGCATTTT

size: -
J: TRBJ2-4
V: TRBV2
D: -
CDR3: CASSVGLANIQYF
DNA: TGTGCCAGCAGTGTTGGGCTAGCAAACATTCAGTACTTC

size: few
J: TRBJ2-3
V: TRBV2
D: -
CDR3: CASSEWGGTQYF
DNA: TGTGCCAGCAGTGAATGGGGGGGCACGCAGTATTTT

size: few
J: TRBJ1-2
V: TRBV29-1
D: TRBD1
CDR3: CSANPGTGSYGYTF
DNA: TGCAGCGCCAACCCCGGGACAGGGTCCTATGGCTACACCTTC